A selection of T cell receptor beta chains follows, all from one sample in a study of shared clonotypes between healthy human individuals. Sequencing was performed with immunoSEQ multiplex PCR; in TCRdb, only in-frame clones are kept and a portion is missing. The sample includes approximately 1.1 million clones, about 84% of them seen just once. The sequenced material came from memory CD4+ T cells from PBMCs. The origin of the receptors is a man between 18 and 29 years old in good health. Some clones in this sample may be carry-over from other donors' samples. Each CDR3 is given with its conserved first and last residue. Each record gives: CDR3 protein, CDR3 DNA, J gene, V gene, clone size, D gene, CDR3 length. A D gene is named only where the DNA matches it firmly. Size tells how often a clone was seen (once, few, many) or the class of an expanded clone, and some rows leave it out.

CASSLASPGLAGVSIEQYF TGTGCCAGCAGCTTAGCCTCTCCGGGACTAGCGGGAGTATCGATAGAGCAGTACTTC TRBJ2-7 TRBV7-2 . TRBD2 19
CASSTGLYTEAFF TGTGCCAGCAGTACCGGACTTTACACTGAAGCTTTCTTT TRBJ1-1 TRBV6-6 . . 13
CASSQGGTSTQETQYF TGCGCCAGCAGCCAAGGGGGGACGTCGACCCAAGAGACCCAGTACTTC TRBJ2-5 TRBV4-1 . . 16
CASSLWKEQFF TGTGCCAGCAGTTTATGGAAGGAGCAGTTCTTC TRBJ2-1 TRBV28 . . 11
CASSPRLAREVRDTQYF TGTGCCAGCTCACCACGACTAGCCCGGGAGGTACGGGATACGCAGTATTTT TRBJ2-3 TRBV18 . TRBD2 17
CASSIVGVNTEAFF TGTGCCAGTAGTATTGTAGGTGTGAACACTGAAGCTTTCTTT TRBJ1-1 TRBV19 . . 14
CASSLAATGGHEQYF TGCGCCAGCAGCTTGGCCGCGACAGGGGGCCACGAGCAGTACTTC TRBJ2-7 TRBV5-1 . TRBD1 15
CASSRKRDSYGYTF TGTGCCAGCAGCCGGAAACGGGACAGCTATGGCTACACCTTC TRBJ1-2 TRBV6-5 . TRBD1 14
CASGERILSGANVLTF TGCGCCAGCGGGGAACGGATTCTCTCTGGGGCCAACGTCCTGACTTTC TRBJ2-6 TRBV5-1 . . 16
CAIRTGTGGSYEQYF TGTGCCATCAGGACCGGGACAGGGGGCTCCTACGAGCAGTACTTC TRBJ2-7 TRBV10-3 once TRBD1 15
CASSLGTDTPYEQYF TGCGCCAGCAGCTTGGGAACGGACACTCCCTACGAGCAGTACTTC TRBJ2-7 TRBV5-1 . . 15
CATSSPGGISSYEQYF TGTGCCACCAGTTCGCCCGGGGGGATCTCCTCCTACGAGCAGTACTTC TRBJ2-7 TRBV19 . TRBD2 16
CASSFRFTKRAGELFF TGTGCCAGCAGTTTTAGGTTTACCAAAAGGGCCGGGGAGCTGTTTTTT TRBJ2-2 TRBV28 few . 16
CASSPGLAGANEQYF TGTGCCAGCAGCCCGGGACTAGCGGGAGCCAACGAGCAGTACTTC TRBJ2-7 TRBV9 . TRBD2 15
CASSRRGQGSDTQYF TGTGCCAGCAGTCGCCGGGGACAGGGATCAGATACGCAGTATTTT TRBJ2-3 TRBV6-6 few TRBD1 15
CASSTQGAPTPFTQYF TGTGCCAGCAGTACTCAGGGGGCGCCCACCCCCTTTACGCAGTATTTT TRBJ2-3 TRBV28 . TRBD1 16
CASSARDRVSEAFF TGTGCCAGTAGTGCCCGGGACAGGGTCTCTGAAGCTTTCTTT TRBJ1-1 TRBV19 . TRBD1 14
CASSPTVNTEAFF TGTGCCAGCTCACCTACAGTGAACACTGAAGCTTTCTTT TRBJ1-1 TRBV18 few . 13
CASSSLHYLTGIRSGANVLTF TGTGCCAGCAGTTCGCTCCACTACCTGACAGGGATACGCTCTGGGGCCAACGTCCTGACTTTC TRBJ2-6 TRBV28 . TRBD1 21
CASSPRQTDTQYF TGTGCCAGCAGCCCCAGACAGACAGATACGCAGTATTTT TRBJ2-3 TRBV7-9 . . 13
CAWSPDRGNEQYF TGTGCCTGGAGCCCGGACAGGGGAAACGAGCAGTACTTC TRBJ2-7 TRBV30 . TRBD1 13
CASSRDRADQPQHF TGTGCCAGCAGTAGGGACAGGGCGGATCAGCCCCAGCATTTT TRBJ1-5 TRBV2 . TRBD1 14
CASSPRIFGGYTF TGCGCCAGCAGCCCGAGAATTTTCGGAGGCTACACCTTC TRBJ1-2 TRBV4-1 . . 13
CASSDSSYNSPLHF TGTGCCAGCTCGGACAGCTCCTATAATTCACCCCTCCACTTT TRBJ1-6 TRBV18 . . 14